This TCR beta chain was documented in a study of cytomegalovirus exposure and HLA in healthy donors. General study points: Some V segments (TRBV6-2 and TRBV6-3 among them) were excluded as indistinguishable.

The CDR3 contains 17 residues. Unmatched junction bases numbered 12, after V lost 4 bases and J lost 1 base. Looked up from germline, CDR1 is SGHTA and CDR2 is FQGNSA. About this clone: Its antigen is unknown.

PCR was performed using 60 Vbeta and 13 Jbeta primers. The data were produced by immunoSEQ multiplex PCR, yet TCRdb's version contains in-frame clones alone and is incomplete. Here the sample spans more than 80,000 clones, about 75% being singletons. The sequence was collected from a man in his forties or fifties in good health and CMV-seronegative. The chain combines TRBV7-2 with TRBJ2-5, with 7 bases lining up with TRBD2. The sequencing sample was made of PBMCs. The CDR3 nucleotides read TGTGCCAGCAGCTCTGGGCTAAAGGGAGGGGTCCAAGAGACCCAGTACTTC. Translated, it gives CASSSGLKGGVQETQYF.